This is a list of T cell receptor beta chains from one sample in a study of OX40 agonist ivuxolimab in advanced cancers. The repertoire was sequenced with immunoSEQ multiplex PCR; TCRdb's copy has only in-frame clones and lacks some. The table shows under 90,000 clones, with around 83% occurring only once. This specimen was CD4+ or CD8+ T cells sorted from blood, taken in a trial of the OX40 agonist ivuxolimab. The origin of the receptors is an adult with an advanced solid tumor such as melanoma, head and neck, liver or kidney cancer. The CDR3 runs from the conserved cysteine through the conserved F or W. The D gene is left open where the match is weak. Some rows have no size entry. The others give once, few or many, or a class for an expanded clone.

J	length	size	D	V	CDR3	DNA
TRBJ2-3	15	once	-	TRBV2	CASSDLQGITDTQYF	TGTGCCAGCAGTGACCTTCAGGGGATAACAGATACGCAGTATTTT
TRBJ1-4	15	once	-	TRBV15	CATSRDPSLYEKLFF	TGTGCCACCAGCAGAGACCCAAGCCTTTATGAAAAACTGTTTTTT
TRBJ2-7	14	-	-	TRBV12-5	CASGFGTPSYEQYF	TGTGCTAGTGGTTTTGGGACACCATCCTACGAGCAGTACTTC
TRBJ1-2	15	-	TRBD1	TRBV11-1	CASSVQGATDYGYTF	TGTGCCAGCAGCGTCCAGGGGGCGACGGACTATGGCTACACCTTC
TRBJ2-5	15	-	-	TRBV5-8	CASSLGVSIKETQYF	TGTGCCAGCAGCTTGGGAGTCAGCATCAAAGAGACCCAGTACTTC
TRBJ2-7	13	-	TRBD1	TRBV6-6	CASRLPGGEEQYF	TGTGCCAGCAGACTACCAGGGGGCGAAGAGCAGTACTTC
TRBJ2-7	14	-	TRBD1	TRBV7-3	CASSLNQGDGEQYF	TGTGCCAGCAGCTTAAACCAGGGGGACGGCGAGCAGTACTTC
TRBJ2-7	16	-	-	TRBV7-2	CASSLVGSIPSYEQYF	TGTGCCAGCAGCTTAGTTGGCTCTATCCCTTCCTACGAGCAGTACTTC
TRBJ2-5	18	-	TRBD2	TRBV2	CASSEALLRRGGRETQYF	TGTGCCAGCAGTGAAGCGCTTCTGCGGCGGGGGGGCCGGGAGACCCAGTACTTC
TRBJ2-7	14	-	-	TRBV4-1	CASKVRHSLNEQYF	TGCGCCAGCAAAGTGAGACATTCATTGAACGAGCAGTACTTC
TRBJ1-1	13	medium-sized	-	TRBV21-1	CASSKDENTEAFF	TGTGCCAGCAGCAAAGATGAGAACACTGAAGCTTTCTTT
TRBJ2-5	16	-	TRBD2	TRBV11-1	CASSIGLAGPQETQYF	TGTGCCAGCAGCATTGGACTAGCGGGTCCGCAAGAGACCCAGTACTTC
TRBJ1-2	16	-	-	TRBV18	CASSPPSTRAGYGYTF	TGTGCCAGCTCACCACCGAGTACCAGGGCGGGCTATGGCTACACCTTC
TRBJ1-4	14	-	TRBD1	TRBV6-1	CASSPGQGNEKLFF	TGTGCCAGCAGCCCGGGACAGGGGAATGAAAAACTGTTTTTT
TRBJ1-5	15	-	TRBD1	TRBV2	CASSIGTGGIQPQHF	TGTGCCAGCAGTATAGGGACAGGGGGCATTCAGCCCCAGCATTTT
TRBJ1-1	14	-	-	TRBV18	CASSRGQAITEAFF	TGTGCCAGCTCACGCGGCCAGGCTATTACTGAAGCTTTCTTT
TRBJ2-5	16	-	-	TRBV7-9	CASSLYPRRNEETQYF	TGTGCCAGCAGCTTATACCCCAGGAGGAATGAAGAGACCCAGTACTTC
TRBJ2-2	15	-	-	TRBV19	CASSISGDRTGELFF	TGTGCCAGTAGTATATCTGGCGACAGGACCGGGGAGCTGTTTTTT
TRBJ2-5	19	-	-	TRBV21-1	CASSKVTASGRSMDETQYF	TGTGCCAGCAGCAAAGTAACGGCTAGCGGGAGGAGTATGGATGAGACCCAGTACTTC
TRBJ1-6	14	-	-	TRBV2	CASKGTANNSPLHF	TGTGCCAGCAAGGGTACAGCAAATAATTCACCCCTCCACTTT
TRBJ1-3	14	-	TRBD1	TRBV9	CASSIQGFGNTIYF	TGTGCCAGCAGCATACAGGGGTTCGGAAACACCATATATTTT
TRBJ2-7	14	-	-	TRBV18	CASSPRQGSYEQYF	TGTGCCAGCTCACCACGCCAGGGGTCCTACGAGCAGTACTTC
TRBJ2-1	15	-	TRBD2	TRBV5-1	CASSPISGPYNEQFF	TGCGCCAGCAGCCCCATTAGCGGGCCTTACAATGAGCAGTTCTTC
TRBJ2-5	14	-	-	TRBV7-2	CASSRNQGGETQYF	TGTGCCAGCAGCCGTAATCAGGGAGGAGAGACCCAGTACTTC
TRBJ1-4	19	once	-	TRBV5-8	CASSFKRPGGGTTNEKLFF	TGTGCCAGCAGCTTCAAAAGGCCCGGTGGGGGAACGACTAATGAAAAACTGTTTTTT
TRBJ2-3	16	-	-	TRBV11-2	CASSLDVGGPTDTQYF	TGTGCCAGCAGCTTAGATGTTGGGGGCCCCACAGATACGCAGTATTTT
TRBJ2-5	13	-	-	TRBV28	CASSFPSLETQYF	TGTGCCAGCAGTTTCCCCTCACTGGAGACCCAGTACTTC
TRBJ2-7	11	-	-	TRBV20-1	CSASARYEQYF	TGCAGTGCTAGTGCGCGGTACGAGCAGTACTTC
TRBJ1-4	15	-	-	TRBV2	CAITLGGAVNEKLFF	TGTGCCATCACCCTCGGGGGGGCGGTTAATGAAAAACTGTTTTTT
TRBJ2-7	13	-	-	TRBV7-3	CASSLPRDYEQYF	TGTGCCAGCAGCTTACCCCGAGACTACGAGCAGTACTTC
TRBJ2-1	15	-	-	TRBV5-1	CASEPGQGSYNEQFF	TGCGCCAGTGAACCAGGGCAGGGATCTTACAATGAGCAGTTCTTC
TRBJ1-2	15	-	-	TRBV6-4	CASSESGHIIGGYTF	TGTGCCAGCAGTGAATCGGGACATATTATTGGTGGCTACACCTTC
TRBJ1-1	15	-	-	TRBV6-4	CASSDSGGPNTEAFF	TGTGCCAGCAGTGACTCTGGGGGGCCGAACACTGAAGCTTTCTTT
TRBJ2-3	14	-	-	TRBV10-3	CAIKDGPSTDTQYF	TGTGCCATCAAGGACGGGCCTAGCACAGATACGCAGTATTTT
TRBJ2-1	17	-	-	TRBV5-4	CASSLESVASSYNEQFF	TGTGCCAGCAGCTTGGAATCCGTGGCCAGCTCCTACAATGAGCAGTTCTTC
TRBJ2-7	15	-	-	TRBV7-9	CASSLGSWGTYEQYF	TGTGCCAGCAGCTTAGGGTCATGGGGGACCTACGAGCAGTACTTC
TRBJ2-1	16	-	TRBD1	TRBV6-5	CASSYRSGTGYNEQFF	TGTGCCAGCAGCTACCGATCCGGGACAGGGTACAATGAGCAGTTCTTC
TRBJ2-7	15	-	TRBD2	TRBV6-1	CASSEQGLAVGEQYF	TGTGCCAGCAGTGAACAGGGACTAGCAGTGGGTGAGCAGTACTTC
TRBJ1-4	16	few	-	TRBV21-1	CASSNEPTGLNEKLFF	TGTGCCAGCAGCAATGAACCGACAGGCCTGAATGAAAAACTGTTTTTT
TRBJ1-6	16	-	-	TRBV4-1	CASSQPGGRGNSPLHF	TGCGCCAGCAGCCAACCGGGGGGGCGCGGTAATTCACCCCTCCACTTT
TRBJ2-2	14	-	-	TRBV7-2	CASSLSQATGELFF	TGTGCCAGCAGCTTAAGTCAGGCCACCGGGGAGCTGTTTTTT
TRBJ2-1	16	-	-	TRBV14	CASSRAAGLRNNEQFF	TGTGCCAGCAGCCGGGCGGCGGGATTAAGGAACAATGAGCAGTTCTTC